This T cell receptor (beta chain) was recorded in a study of tumor and adjacent non-tumor tissue in lung cancer. Study-wide context: Each sample yielded 3.5 million to 5 million productive TCRbeta reads on average.

Study observations and caveats: In normal lung, the top 100 clones were significantly more dominant than in tumor. Higher tumor TCR diversity was associated with shorter survival. Significantly higher TCR diversity was found in tumor than normal lung.

Details on this clonotype: Its antigen is unidentified.

The CDR3 consists of 15 residues. Trimming removed 9 bases at V and 4 bases at J, with 18 bases between. Germline CDR1 MRHNA, CDR2 SNTAGT. No cell sorting was done before RNA was extracted from the tissue. Three rounds of nested PCR, following a modified ARM-PCR protocol, produced the TCRbeta library. TCRdb independently ran MiXCR on the multiplex PCR reads; one entry per CDR3 protein. Here the sample spans 110,000 or so distinct CDR3 sequences, 75% being singletons. This clonotype was sampled from a woman in her fifties or sixties with non-small cell lung cancer. Sequencing used lung tumor tissue. The chain recombines TRBV6-4 with TRBJ2-2; the D call may be TRBD1 or TRBD2 (5 bases each). The CDR3 DNA sequence: TGTGCCAGTAACCGGGACGGGGAAGGCACCGGGGAGCTGTTTTTT. Translated: CASNRDGEGTGELFF.